A selection of T cell receptor beta chains follows, all from one sample in a study of blood T cell repertoires in COVID-19. This table comes from immunoSEQ multiplex PCR, and its TCRdb copy is limited to in-frame clones, with some not included. The sample shows about 160,000 clones, about 93% of them seen only once. Sequenced sample: peripheral blood. These receptor sequences come from a woman aged 45-65 years with acute or convalescent COVID-19. Both conserved end residues are part of each CDR3. D genes are given only for firm matches.

D: TRBD2; V: TRBV18; CDR3: CASSPSLAGASVRDF
D: TRBD1; V: TRBV20-1; CDR3: CSAIRGQGYTF
D: TRBD2; V: TRBV19; CDR3: CASSIAYSGRGTDTQYF
D: -; V: TRBV9; CDR3: CASSVDGRELFF
D: -; V: TRBV28; CDR3: CASNRAEKYTF
D: -; V: TRBV29-1; CDR3: CSVRGADGELFF
D: TRBD2; V: TRBV29-1; CDR3: CSGLLAGEQFF
D: TRBD1; V: TRBV19; CDR3: CASRTTGGWDSTEAFF
D: -; V: TRBV28; CDR3: CASTPNTFYEQYF
D: -; V: TRBV30; CDR3: CAWSLYSLSYTF
D: -; V: TRBV7-9; CDR3: CASSRQEGNTIYF
D: -; V: TRBV25-1; CDR3: CASSESTVANYGYTF
D: TRBD1; V: TRBV5-1; CDR3: CASSLSTGVGGYTF
D: TRBD1; V: TRBV12-3/TRBV12-4; CDR3: CASTKTGEQFF
D: -; V: TRBV12-3/TRBV12-4; CDR3: CASSQTGEQFF
D: -; V: TRBV5-6; CDR3: CASSLDRTYEQYF
D: -; V: TRBV30; CDR3: CAWATGNSYNEQFF
D: TRBD1; V: TRBV6-2/TRBV6-3; CDR3: CASSRPGTEYNEQFF
D: -; V: TRBV6-6; CDR3: CASSLQGTYGYTF
D: -; V: TRBV6-5; CDR3: CASQPTGGGGNTIYF
D: -; V: TRBV27; CDR3: CASSLSVRATEAFF
D: -; V: TRBV27; CDR3: CASSPRGTDTQYF
D: -; V: TRBV6-1; CDR3: CASSELWNTGELFF
D: -; V: TRBV30; CDR3: CAWKGVEKLFF
D: -; V: TRBV30; CDR3: CAWEAGGQSQHF
D: TRBD2; V: TRBV19; CDR3: CASSIAWGLADEQYF
D: -; V: TRBV3-1/TRBV3-2; CDR3: CASSQVGGAAGNTIYF
D: TRBD2; V: TRBV4-2; CDR3: CASSLNRGLAGPNPQETQYF
D: -; V: TRBV4-1; CDR3: CASQQLTRDNEQFF
D: -; V: TRBV7-2; CDR3: CASSLFRGGTNYGYTF
D: -; V: TRBV6-5; CDR3: CASREDSPYEQYF
D: -; V: TRBV12-3/TRBV12-4; CDR3: CASSLPPGTEAFF
D: TRBD1; V: TRBV7-2; CDR3: CASSHRGLGSYEQYF
D: TRBD1; V: TRBV2; CDR3: CASSFTGGNTEAFF
D: -; V: TRBV30; CDR3: CAWSVMFSGNTIYF
D: TRBD1; V: TRBV27; CDR3: CASSLSDRVTSPLHF
D: TRBD1; V: TRBV7-8; CDR3: CASSGTRTGVGQPQHF
D: -; V: TRBV30; CDR3: CACRKRGSPLHF
D: -; V: TRBV12-5; CDR3: CASGLGAGTEAFF
D: TRBD1; V: TRBV23-1; CDR3: CASNLRGRGETQYF
D: -; V: TRBV28; CDR3: CASSLGGVSTEAFF
D: -; V: TRBV7-9; CDR3: CASSLGPGGAYQETQYF
D: TRBD2; V: TRBV7-3; CDR3: CASSFSLAGVYNEQFF
D: -; V: TRBV6-5; CDR3: CASSYEGLFAPYEQYF
D: -; V: TRBV27; CDR3: CASSLYGWQPQHF
D: TRBD1; V: TRBV18; CDR3: CASSRGTGEGYTF